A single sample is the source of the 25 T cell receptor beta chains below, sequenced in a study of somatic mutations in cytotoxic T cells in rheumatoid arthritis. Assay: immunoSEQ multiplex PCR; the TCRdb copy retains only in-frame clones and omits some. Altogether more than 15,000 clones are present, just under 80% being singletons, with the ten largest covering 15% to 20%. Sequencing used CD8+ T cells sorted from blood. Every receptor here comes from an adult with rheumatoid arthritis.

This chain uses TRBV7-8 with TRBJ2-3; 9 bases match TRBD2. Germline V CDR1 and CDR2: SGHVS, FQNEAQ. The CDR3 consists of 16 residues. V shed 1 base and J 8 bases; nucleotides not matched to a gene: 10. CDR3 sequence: CASSLELAGSSGTQYF. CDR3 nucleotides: TGTGCCAGCAGCTTAGAGCTAGCGGGGTCGTCCGGTACGCAGTATTTT.

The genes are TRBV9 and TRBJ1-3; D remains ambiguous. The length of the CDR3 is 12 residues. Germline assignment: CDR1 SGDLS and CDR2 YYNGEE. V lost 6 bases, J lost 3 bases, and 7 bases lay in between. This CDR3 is CASTLDGNTIYF. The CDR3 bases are TGTGCCAGCACCCTTGATGGAAACACCATATATTTT. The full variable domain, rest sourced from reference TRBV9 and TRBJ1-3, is DSGVTQTPKHLITATGQRVTLRCSPRSGDLSVYWYQQSLDQGLQFLIQYYNGEERAKGNILERFSAQQFPDLHSELNLSSLELGDSALYFCASTLDGNTIYFGEGSWLTVV.

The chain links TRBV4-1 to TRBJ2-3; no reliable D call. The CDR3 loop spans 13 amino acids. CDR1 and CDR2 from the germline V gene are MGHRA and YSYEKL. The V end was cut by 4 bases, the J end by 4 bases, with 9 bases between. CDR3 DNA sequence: TGCGCCAGCAGCCCCTCGAGCCCAGATACGCAGTATTTT. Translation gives CASSPSSPDTQYF.

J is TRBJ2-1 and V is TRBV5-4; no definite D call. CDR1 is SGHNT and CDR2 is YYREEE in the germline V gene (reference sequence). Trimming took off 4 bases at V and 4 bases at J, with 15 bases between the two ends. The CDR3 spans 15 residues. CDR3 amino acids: CASSPVSPYYNEQFF. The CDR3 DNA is TGTGCCAGCAGCCCTGTTTCCCCTTATTACAATGAGCAGTTCTTC.

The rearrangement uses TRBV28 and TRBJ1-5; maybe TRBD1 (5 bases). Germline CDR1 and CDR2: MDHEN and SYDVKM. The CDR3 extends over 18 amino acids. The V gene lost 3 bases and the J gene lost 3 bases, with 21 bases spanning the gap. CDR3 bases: TGTGCCAGCAGTTTTGTGGGCAGCTCGGGGCTTACCAATCAGCCCCAGCATTTT. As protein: CASSFVGSSGLTNQPQHF.

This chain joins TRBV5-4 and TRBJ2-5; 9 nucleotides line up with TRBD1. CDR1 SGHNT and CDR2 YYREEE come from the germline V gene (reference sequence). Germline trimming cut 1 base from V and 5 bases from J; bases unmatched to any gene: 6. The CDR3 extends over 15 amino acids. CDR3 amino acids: CASSLRTGVRETQYF. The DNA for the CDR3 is TGTGCCAGCAGCTTGCGGACAGGGGTGAGGGAGACCCAGTACTTC.

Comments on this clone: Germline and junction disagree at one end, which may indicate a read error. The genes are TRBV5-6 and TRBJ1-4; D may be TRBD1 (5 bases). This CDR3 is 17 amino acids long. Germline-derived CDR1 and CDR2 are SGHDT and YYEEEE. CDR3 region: CASSLAPQAYTNEELFF. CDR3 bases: TGTGCCAGCAGCTTGGCCCCACAGGCATACACTAATGAAGAACTGTTTTTT.

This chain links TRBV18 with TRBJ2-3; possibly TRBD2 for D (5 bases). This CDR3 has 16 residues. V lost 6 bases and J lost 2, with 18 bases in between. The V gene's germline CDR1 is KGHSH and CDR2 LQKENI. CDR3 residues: CASSPRRLGNTDTQYF. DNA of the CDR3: TGTGCCAGCTCCCCAAGGAGGTTGGGGAACACAGATACGCAGTATTTT.

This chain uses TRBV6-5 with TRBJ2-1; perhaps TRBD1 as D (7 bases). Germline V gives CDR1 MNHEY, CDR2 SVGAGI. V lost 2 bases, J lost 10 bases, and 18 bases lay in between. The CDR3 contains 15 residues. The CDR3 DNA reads TGTGCCAGCAGTTACGGAGGGGGCGGTTTTAGGGAGCAGTTCTTC. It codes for CASSYGGGGFREQFF.

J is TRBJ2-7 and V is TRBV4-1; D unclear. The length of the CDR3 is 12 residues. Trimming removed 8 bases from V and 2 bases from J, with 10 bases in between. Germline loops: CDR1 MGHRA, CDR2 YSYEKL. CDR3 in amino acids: CASSSSTYEQYF. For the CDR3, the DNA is TGCGCCAGCTCCTCATCTACCTACGAGCAGTACTTC.

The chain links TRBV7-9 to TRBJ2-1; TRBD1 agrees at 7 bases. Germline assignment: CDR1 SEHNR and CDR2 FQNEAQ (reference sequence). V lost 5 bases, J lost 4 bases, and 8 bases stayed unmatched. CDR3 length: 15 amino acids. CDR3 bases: TGTGCCAGCAGCGTCGAGGGGACAGAATACAATGAGCAGTTCTTC. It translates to CASSVEGTEYNEQFF. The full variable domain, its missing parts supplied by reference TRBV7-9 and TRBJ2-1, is DTGVSQNPRHKITKRGQNVTFRCDPISEHNRLYWYRQTLGQGPEFLTYFQNEAQLEKSRLLSDRFSAERPKGSFSTLEIQRTEQGDSAMYLCASSVEGTEYNEQFFGPGTRLTVL.

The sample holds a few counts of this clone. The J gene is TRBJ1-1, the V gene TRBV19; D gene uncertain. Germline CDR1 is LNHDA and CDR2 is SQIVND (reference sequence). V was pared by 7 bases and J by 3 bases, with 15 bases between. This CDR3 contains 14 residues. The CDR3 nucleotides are TGTGCCAGTAAACGAGGGATCATGGACACTGAAGCTTTCTTT. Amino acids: CASKRGIMDTEAFF. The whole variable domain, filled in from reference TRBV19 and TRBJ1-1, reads DGGITQSPKYLFRKEGQNVTLSCEQNLNHDAMYWYRQDPGQGLRLIYYSQIVNDFQKGDIAEGYSVSREKKESFPLTVTSAQKNPTAFYLCASKRGIMDTEAFFGQGTRLTVV.

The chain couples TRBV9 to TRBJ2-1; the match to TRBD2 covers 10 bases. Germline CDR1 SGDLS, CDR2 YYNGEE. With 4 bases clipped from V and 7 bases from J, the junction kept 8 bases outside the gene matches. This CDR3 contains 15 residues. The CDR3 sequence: CASSQGGLALNEQFF. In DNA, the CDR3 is TGTGCCAGCAGCCAGGGGGGACTAGCGTTGAATGAGCAGTTCTTC.

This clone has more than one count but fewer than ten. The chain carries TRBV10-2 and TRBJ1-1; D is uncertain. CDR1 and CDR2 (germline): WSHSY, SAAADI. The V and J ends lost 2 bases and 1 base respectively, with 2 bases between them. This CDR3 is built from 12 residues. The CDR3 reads CASSEGNTEAFF. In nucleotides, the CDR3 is TGCGCCAGCAGTGAGGGGAACACTGAAGCTTTCTTT.

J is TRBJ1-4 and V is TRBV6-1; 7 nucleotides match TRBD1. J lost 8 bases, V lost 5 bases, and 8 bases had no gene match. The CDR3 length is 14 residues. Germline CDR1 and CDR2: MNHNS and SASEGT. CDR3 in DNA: TGTGCCAGCAGTCCGCACAGGGGAGGGGAAAAACTGTTTTTT. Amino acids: CASSPHRGGEKLFF.

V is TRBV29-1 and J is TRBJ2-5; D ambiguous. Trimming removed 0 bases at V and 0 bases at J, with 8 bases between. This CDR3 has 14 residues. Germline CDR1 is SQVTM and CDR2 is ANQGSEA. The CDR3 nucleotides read TGCAGCGTTGAAGAAGAACATAACCAAGAGACCCAGTACTTC. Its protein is CSVEEEHNQETQYF.

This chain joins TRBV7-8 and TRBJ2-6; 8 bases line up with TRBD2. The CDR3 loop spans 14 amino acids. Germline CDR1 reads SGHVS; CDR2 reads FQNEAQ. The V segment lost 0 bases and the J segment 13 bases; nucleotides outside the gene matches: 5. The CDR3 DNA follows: TGTGCCAGCAGCTTAGCGGTTTTAGCGGGGGTCCTGACTTTC. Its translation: CASSLAVLAGVLTF.

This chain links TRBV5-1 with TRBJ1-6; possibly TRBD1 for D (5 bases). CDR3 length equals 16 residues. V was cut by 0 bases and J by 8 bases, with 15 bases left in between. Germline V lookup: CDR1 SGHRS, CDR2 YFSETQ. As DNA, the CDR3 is TGCGCCAGCAGCTTGGCGATTCCCGGGGCCTATTCACCCCTCCACTTT. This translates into CASSLAIPGAYSPLHF.

The CDR3 coding sequence is TGTGCCAGCAGTTTGGGTGAAAAACTGTTTTTT. This translates into CASSLGEKLFF. The chain carries TRBV6-6 and TRBJ1-4, with D unresolved. Germline CDR1 and CDR2: MNHNY and SVGAGI (reference sequence). Trimming stripped 4 bases from V and 7 bases from J, with 4 bases between. The CDR3 has 11 residues.

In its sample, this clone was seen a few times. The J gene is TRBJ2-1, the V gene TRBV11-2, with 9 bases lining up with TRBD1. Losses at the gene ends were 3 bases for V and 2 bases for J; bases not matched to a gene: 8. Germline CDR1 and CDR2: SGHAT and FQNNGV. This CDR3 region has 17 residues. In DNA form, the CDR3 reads TGTGCCAGCAGCTTCGGACCGGGACAGGGAACCTACAATGAGCAGTTCTTC. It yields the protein CASSFGPGQGTYNEQFF. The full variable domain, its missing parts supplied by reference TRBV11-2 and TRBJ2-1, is EAGVAQSPRYKIIEKRQSVAFWCNPISGHATLYWYQQILGQGPKLLIQFQNNGVVDDSQLPKDRFSAERLKGVDSTLKIQPAKLEDSAVYLCASSFGPGQGTYNEQFFGPGTRLTVL.

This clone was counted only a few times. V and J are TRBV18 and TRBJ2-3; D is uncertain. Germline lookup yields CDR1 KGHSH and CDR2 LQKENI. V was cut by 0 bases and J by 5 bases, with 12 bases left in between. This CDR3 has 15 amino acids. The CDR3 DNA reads TGTGCCAGCTCACCACCTAAGCTGCACAGAGATACGCAGTATTTT. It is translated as CASSPPKLHRDTQYF.

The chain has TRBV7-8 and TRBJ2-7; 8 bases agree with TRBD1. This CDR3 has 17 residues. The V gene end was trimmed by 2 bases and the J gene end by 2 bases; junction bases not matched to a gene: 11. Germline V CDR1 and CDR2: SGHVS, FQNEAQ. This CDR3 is CASSLTLFRTGPYEQYF. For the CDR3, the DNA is TGTGCCAGCAGCTTAACCCTATTCCGGACAGGGCCCTACGAGCAGTACTTC.

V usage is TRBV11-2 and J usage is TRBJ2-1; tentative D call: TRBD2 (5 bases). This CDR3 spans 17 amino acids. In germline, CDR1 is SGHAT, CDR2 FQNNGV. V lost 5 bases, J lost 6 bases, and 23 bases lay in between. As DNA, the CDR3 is TGTGCCAGCAGCCCCGAGAACGCCATCGGGGAGATCAATGAGCAGTTCTTC. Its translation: CASSPENAIGEINEQFF.

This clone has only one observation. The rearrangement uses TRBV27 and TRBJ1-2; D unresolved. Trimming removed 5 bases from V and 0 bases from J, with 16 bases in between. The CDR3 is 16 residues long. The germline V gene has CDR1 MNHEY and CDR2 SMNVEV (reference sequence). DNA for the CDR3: TGTGCCAGCAGTGGCTACGGACTTATAGCTAACTATGGCTACACCTTC. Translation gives CASSGYGLIANYGYTF.

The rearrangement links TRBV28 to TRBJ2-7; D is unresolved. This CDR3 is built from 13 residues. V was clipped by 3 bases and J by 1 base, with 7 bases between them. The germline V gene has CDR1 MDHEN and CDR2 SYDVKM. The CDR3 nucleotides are TGTGCCAGCAGTTTTTCCGAGTCCTACGAGCAGTACTTC. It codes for CASSFSESYEQYF.